This is a list of T cell receptor beta chains from one sample in a study of molecular identifiers for immune sequencing clone quantification. MiXCR, run by TCRdb on the PCR reads, gives a single entry per CDR3 protein. This table holds some 41,000 distinct CDR3 sequences, approximately 22% found once. Sequenced input: naive CD8+ T cells from blood, with Jurkat cell RNA spiked in. These receptors all stem from a human donor in good health. Some libraries in this study had Jurkat cell RNA spiked in. The CDR3 runs from the conserved cysteine through the conserved F or W. The D gene is left open where the match is weak. Rows may omit the clone size; those that give it use once, few, many or a size class.

clone_size: many
j_call: TRBJ2-2
d_call: TRBD1
v_call: TRBV9
cdr3_aa: CASSVEDRGNTGELFF
cdr3_nt: TGTGCCAGCAGCGTAGAGGACAGGGGGAACACCGGGGAGCTGTTTTTT

clone_size: many
j_call: TRBJ2-1
d_call: .
v_call: TRBV20-1
cdr3_aa: CSARDRGKGYNEQFF
cdr3_nt: TGCAGTGCTAGAGATCGGGGAAAGGGTTACAATGAGCAGTTCTTC

clone_size: many
j_call: TRBJ2-3
d_call: TRBD1
v_call: TRBV12-3/TRBV12-4
cdr3_aa: CASSPGTGERQF
cdr3_nt: TGTGCCAGCAGTCCGGGGACAGGGGAACGACAATTT

clone_size: many
j_call: TRBJ2-5
d_call: .
v_call: TRBV21-1
cdr3_aa: CASSKKGAGGGETQYF
cdr3_nt: TGTGCCAGCAGCAAAAAGGGAGCGGGAGGAGGGGAGACCCAGTACTTC

clone_size: many
j_call: TRBJ2-5
d_call: .
v_call: TRBV7-9
cdr3_aa: CASSHENQQTQYF
cdr3_nt: TGTGCCAGCAGCCACGAGAACCAACAGACCCAGTACTTC

clone_size: many
j_call: TRBJ2-5
d_call: .
v_call: TRBV27
cdr3_aa: CASSLMQGQETQYF
cdr3_nt: TGTGCCAGCAGTTTGATGCAGGGTCAAGAGACCCAGTACTTC

clone_size: many
j_call: TRBJ2-7
d_call: .
v_call: TRBV10-1
cdr3_aa: CASSSTTGYEQYF
cdr3_nt: TGCGCCAGCAGTTCTACTACAGGCTACGAGCAGTACTTC

clone_size: .
j_call: TRBJ2-3
d_call: TRBD2
v_call: TRBV20-1
cdr3_aa: CSARDMLAGTGTDTQYF
cdr3_nt: TGCAGTGCTAGAGATATGCTAGCGGGTACAGGCACAGATACGCAGTATTTT

clone_size: many
j_call: TRBJ2-3
d_call: TRBD2
v_call: TRBV12-3/TRBV12-4
cdr3_aa: CASRRKLAGTSTDTQYF
cdr3_nt: TGTGCCAGCAGGCGCAAGCTAGCGGGTACTAGCACAGATACGCAGTATTTT

clone_size: many
j_call: TRBJ1-5
d_call: .
v_call: TRBV28
cdr3_aa: CASSPNREPNQPQHF
cdr3_nt: TGTGCCAGCAGTCCAAACAGGGAACCCAATCAGCCCCAGCATTTT